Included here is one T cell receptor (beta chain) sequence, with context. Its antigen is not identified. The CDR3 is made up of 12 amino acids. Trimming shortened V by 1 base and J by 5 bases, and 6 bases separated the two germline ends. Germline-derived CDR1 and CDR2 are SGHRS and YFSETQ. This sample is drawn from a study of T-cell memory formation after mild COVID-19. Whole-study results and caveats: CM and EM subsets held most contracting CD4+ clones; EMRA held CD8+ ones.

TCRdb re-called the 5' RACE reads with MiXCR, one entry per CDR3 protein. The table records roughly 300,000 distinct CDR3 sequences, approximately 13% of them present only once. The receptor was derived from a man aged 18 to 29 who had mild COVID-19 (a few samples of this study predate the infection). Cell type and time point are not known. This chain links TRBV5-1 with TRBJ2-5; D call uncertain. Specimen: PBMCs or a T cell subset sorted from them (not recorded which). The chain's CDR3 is CASSLFAETQYF. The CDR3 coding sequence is TGCGCCAGCAGCTTGTTTGCGGAGACCCAGTACTTC.